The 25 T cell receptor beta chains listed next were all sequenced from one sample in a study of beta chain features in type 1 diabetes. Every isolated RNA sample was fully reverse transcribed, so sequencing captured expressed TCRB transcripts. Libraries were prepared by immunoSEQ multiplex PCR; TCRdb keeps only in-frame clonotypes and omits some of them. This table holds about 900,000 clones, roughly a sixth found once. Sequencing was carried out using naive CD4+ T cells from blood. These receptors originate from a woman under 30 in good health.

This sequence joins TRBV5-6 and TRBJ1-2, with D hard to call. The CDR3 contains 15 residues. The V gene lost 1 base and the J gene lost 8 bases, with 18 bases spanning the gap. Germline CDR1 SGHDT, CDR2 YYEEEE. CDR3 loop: CASSLSLFLVSGYTF. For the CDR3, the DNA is TGTGCCAGCAGCTTGTCCCTCTTTTTAGTTTCCGGCTACACCTTC.

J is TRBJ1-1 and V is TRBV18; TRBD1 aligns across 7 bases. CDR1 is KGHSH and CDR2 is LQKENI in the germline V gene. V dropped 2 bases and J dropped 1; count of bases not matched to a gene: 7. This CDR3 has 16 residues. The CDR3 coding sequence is TGTGCCAGCTCACCAGGCGGCAGGGGGGGGAACACTGAAGCTTTCTTT. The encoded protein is CASSPGGRGGNTEAFF.

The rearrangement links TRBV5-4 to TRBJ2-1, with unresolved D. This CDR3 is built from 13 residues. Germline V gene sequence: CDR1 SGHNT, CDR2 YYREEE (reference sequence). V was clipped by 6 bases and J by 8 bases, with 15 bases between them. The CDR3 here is CASTPAPSHEQFF. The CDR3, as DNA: TGTGCCAGCACCCCAGCCCCCTCTCATGAGCAGTTCTTC.

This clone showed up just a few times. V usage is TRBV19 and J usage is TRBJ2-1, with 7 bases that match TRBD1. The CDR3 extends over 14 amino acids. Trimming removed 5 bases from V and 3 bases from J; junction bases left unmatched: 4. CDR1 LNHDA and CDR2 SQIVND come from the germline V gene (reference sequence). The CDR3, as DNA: TGTGCCAGTAGTCTCGACAGGGACTACAATGAGCAGTTCTTC. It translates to CASSLDRDYNEQFF.

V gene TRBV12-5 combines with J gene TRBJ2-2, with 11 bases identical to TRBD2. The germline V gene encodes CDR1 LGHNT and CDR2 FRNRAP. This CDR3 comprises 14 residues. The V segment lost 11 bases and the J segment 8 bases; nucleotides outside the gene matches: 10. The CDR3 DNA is TGTGCTTCTCAAGACTCTAGCGGGAGGGGGGAGCTGTTTTTT. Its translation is CASQDSSGRGELFF.

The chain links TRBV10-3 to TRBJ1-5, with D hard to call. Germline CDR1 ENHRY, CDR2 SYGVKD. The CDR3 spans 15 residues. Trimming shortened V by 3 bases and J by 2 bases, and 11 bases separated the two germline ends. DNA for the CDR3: TGTGCCATCAGTGAACGCCGGGAGGGCAATCAGCCCCAGCATTTT. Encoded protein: CAISERREGNQPQHF.

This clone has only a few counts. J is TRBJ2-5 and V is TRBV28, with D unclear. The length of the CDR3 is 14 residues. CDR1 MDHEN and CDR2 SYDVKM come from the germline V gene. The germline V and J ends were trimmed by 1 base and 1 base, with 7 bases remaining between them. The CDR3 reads CASSLFLAQETQYF. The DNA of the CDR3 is TGTGCCAGCAGTTTATTCCTGGCCCAAGAGACCCAGTACTTC. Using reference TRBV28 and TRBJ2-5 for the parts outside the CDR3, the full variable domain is DVKVTQSSRYLVKRTGEKVFLECVQDMDHENMFWYRQDPGLGLRLIYFSYDVKMKEKGDIPEGYSVSREKKERFSLILESASTNQTSMYLCASSLFLAQETQYFGPGTRLLVL.

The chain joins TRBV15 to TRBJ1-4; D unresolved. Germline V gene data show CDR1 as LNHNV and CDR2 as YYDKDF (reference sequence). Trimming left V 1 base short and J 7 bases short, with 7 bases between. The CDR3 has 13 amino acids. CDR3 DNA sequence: TGTGCCACCAGCAGAGCGTCGGGTGAAAAACTGTTTTTT. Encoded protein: CATSRASGEKLFF.

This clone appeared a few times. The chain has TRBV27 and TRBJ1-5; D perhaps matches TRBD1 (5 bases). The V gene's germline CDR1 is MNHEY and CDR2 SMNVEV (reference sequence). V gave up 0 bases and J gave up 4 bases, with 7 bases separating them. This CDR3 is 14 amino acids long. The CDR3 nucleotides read TGTGCCAGCAGTTTATCAGGGGTGAATCAGCCCCAGCATTTT. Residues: CASSLSGVNQPQHF.

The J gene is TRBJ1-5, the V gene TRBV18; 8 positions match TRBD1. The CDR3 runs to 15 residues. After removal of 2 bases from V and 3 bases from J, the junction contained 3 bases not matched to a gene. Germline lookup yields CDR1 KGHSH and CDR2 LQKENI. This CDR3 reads CASSPATGDNQPQHF. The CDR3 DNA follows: TGTGCCAGCTCACCAGCGACAGGGGACAATCAGCCCCAGCATTTT.

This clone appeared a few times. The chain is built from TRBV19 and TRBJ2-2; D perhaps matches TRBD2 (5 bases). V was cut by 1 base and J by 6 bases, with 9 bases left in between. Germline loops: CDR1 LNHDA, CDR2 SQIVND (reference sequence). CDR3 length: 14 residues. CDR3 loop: CASSIAGFAGELFF. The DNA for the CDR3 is TGTGCCAGTAGTATAGCGGGGTTCGCCGGGGAGCTGTTTTTT. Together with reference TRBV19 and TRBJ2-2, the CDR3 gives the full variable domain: DGGITQSPKYLFRKEGQNVTLSCEQNLNHDAMYWYRQDPGQGLRLIYYSQIVNDFQKGDIAEGYSVSREKKESFPLTVTSAQKNPTAFYLCASSIAGFAGELFFGEGSRLTVL.

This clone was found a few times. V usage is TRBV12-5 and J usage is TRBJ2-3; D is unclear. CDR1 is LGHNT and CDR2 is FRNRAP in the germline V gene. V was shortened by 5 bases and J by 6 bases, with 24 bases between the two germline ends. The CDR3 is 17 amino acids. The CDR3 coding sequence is TGTGCTAGTGGTATGACTCATACGGGTCAGAGTAAGGATACGCAGTATTTT. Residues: CASGMTHTGQSKDTQYF.

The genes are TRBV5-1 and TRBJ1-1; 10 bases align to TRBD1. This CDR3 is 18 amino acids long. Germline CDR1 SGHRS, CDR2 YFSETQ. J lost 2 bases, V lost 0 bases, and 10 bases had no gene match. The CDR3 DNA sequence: TGCGCCAGCAGCTTGGCCGGGGGACAGGGGTCAATTAACACTGAAGCTTTCTTT. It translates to CASSLAGGQGSINTEAFF.

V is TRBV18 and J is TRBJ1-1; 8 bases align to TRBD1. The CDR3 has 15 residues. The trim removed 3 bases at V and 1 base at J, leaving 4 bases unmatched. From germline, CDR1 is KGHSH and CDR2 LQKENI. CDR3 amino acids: CASSPRTGTNTEAFF. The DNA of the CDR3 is TGTGCCAGCTCACCCCGGACAGGGACGAACACTGAAGCTTTCTTT.

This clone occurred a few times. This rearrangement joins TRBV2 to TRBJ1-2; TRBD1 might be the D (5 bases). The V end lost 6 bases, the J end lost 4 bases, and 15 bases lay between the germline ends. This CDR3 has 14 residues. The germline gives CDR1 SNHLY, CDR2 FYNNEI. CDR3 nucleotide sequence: TGTGCCAGCAGCGCGTACGGGGGAGGCTATGGCTACACCTTC. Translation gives CASSAYGGGYGYTF. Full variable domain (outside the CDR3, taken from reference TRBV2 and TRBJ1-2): EPEVTQTPSHQVTQMGQEVILRCVPISNHLYFYWYRQILGQKVEFLVSFYNNEISEKSEIFDDQFSVERPDGSNFTLKIRSTKLEDSAMYFCASSAYGGGYGYTFGSGTRLTVV.

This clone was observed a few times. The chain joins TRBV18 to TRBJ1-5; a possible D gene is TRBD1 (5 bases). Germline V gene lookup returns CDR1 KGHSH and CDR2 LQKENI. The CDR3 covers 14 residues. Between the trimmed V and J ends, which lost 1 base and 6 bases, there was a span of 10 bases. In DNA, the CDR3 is TGTGCCAGCTCACCACTGGAGGGGCGTCAGCCCCAGCATTTT. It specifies CASSPLEGRQPQHF.

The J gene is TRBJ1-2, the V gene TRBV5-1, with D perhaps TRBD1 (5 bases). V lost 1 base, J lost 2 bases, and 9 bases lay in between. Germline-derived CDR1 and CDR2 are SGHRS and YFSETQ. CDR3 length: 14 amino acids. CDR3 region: CASSLMDMNYGYTF. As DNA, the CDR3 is TGCGCCAGCAGCTTGATGGACATGAACTATGGCTACACCTTC.

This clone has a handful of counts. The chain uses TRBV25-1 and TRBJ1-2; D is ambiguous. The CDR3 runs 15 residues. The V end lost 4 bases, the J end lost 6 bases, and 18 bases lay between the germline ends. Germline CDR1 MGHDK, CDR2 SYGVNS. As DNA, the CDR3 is TGTGCCAGCAGTGGCCTCAAGCCCATGACGGATGGCTACACCTTC. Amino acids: CASSGLKPMTDGYTF.

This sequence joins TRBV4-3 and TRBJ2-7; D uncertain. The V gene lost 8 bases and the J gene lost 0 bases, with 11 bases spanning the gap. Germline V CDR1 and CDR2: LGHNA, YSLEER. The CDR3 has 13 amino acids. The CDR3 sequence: CASSPGVSYEQYF. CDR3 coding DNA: TGCGCCAGCTCCCCCGGAGTCTCCTACGAGCAGTACTTC.

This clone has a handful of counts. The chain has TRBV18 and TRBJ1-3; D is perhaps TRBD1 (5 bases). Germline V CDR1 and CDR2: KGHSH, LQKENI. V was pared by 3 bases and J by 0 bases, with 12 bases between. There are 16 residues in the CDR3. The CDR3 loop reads CASSPTKGRSGNTIYF. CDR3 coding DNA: TGTGCCAGCTCACCGACCAAGGGACGCTCTGGAAACACCATATATTTT. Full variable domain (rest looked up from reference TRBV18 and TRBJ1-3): NAGVMQNPRHLVRRRGQEARLRCSPMKGHSHVYWYRQLPEEGLKFMVYLQKENIIDESGMPKERFSAEFPKEGPSILRIQQVVRGDSAAYFCASSPTKGRSGNTIYFGEGSWLTVV.

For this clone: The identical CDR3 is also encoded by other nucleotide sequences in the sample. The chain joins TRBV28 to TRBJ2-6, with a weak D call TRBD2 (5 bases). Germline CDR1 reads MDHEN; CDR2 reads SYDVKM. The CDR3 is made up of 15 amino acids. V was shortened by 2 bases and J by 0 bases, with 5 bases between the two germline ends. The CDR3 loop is CASSLGSSGANVLTF. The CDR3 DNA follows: TGTGCCAGCAGTTTAGGGAGCTCTGGGGCCAACGTCCTGACTTTC.

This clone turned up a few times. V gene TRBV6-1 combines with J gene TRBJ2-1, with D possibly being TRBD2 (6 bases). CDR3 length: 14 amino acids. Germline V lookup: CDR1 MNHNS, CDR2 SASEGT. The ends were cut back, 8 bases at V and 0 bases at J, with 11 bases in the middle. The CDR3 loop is CASGGKSSYNEQFF. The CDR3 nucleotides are TGTGCCAGCGGGGGGAAGAGCTCCTACAATGAGCAGTTCTTC.

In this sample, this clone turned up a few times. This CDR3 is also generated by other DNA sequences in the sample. Written as DNA, the CDR3 is TGTGCCAGCAGCTTAGTTGTTTACCAAGAGACCCAGTACTTC. This codes for CASSLVVYQETQYF. J is TRBJ2-5 and V is TRBV7-2; D is ambiguous. This CDR3 has 14 amino acids. V lost 1 base and J lost 0, with 6 bases in between. Germline V gives CDR1 SGHTA, CDR2 FQGNSA. Filled out from reference TRBV7-2 and TRBJ2-5, the complete variable domain reads GAGVSQSPSNKVTEKGKDVELRCDPISGHTALYWYRQSLGQGLEFLIYFQGNSAPDKSGLPSDRFSAERTGGSVSTLTIQRTQQEDSAVYLCASSLVVYQETQYFGPGTRLLVL.

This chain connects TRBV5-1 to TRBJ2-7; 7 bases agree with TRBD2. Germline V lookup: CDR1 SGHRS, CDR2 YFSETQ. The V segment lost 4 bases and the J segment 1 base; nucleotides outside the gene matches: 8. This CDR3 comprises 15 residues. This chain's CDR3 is CASSPRDGRSYEQYF. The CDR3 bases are TGCGCCAGCAGCCCACGGGACGGGAGGTCCTACGAGCAGTACTTC.

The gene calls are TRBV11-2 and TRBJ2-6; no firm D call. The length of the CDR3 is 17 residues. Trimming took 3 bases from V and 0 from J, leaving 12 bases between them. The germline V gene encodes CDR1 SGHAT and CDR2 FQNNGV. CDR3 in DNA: TGTGCCAGCAGCTTCCTGACGGCGAGCTCTGGGGCCAACGTCCTGACTTTC. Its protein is CASSFLTASSGANVLTF.